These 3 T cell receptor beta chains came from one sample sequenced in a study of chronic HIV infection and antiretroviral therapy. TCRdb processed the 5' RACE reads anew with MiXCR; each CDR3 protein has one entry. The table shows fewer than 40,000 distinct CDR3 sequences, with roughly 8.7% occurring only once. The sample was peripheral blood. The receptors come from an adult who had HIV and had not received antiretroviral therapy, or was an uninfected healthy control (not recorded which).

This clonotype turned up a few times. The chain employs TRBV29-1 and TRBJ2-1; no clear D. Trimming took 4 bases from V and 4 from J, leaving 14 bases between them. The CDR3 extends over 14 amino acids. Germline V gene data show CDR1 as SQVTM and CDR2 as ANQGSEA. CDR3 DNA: TGCAGCGTTGCGATTAGGGAAAATTACAATGAGCAGTTCTTC. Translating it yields CSVAIRENYNEQFF.

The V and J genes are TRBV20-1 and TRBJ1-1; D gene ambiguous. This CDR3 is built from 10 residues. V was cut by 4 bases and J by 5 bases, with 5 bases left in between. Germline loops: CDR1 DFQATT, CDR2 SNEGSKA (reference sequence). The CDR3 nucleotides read TGCAGTGCTATCGGGACTGAAGCTTTCTTT. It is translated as CSAIGTEAFF.

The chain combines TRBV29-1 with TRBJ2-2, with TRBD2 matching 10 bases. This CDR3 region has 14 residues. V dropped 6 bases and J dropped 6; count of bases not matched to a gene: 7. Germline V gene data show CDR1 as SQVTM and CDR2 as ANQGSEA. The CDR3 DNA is TGCAGCGTCCCCGGGACTAGCGTCCCCGGGGAGCTGTTTTTT. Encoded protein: CSVPGTSVPGELFF.